These 10 T cell receptor beta chains were all obtained from the same sample, sequenced in a study of CD8+CD57+ T cells in acquired aplastic anemia. Sequencing was done on patients that had shown CD8+CD57+ cell expansion by flow cytometry. CDR3 and TCR beta VDJ profiling relied on genomic DNA as the template. TCRdb used MiXCR to reprocess the reads, holding one entry per CDR3 protein. Among about 150,000 distinct CDR3 sequences listed, about 52% were seen once. Sample: sorted CD4+, CD8+, or CD8+CD57+ T cells (not recorded which) from PBMCs. The receptors were sampled from a human donor with aplastic anemia.

The chain couples TRBV7-9 to TRBJ1-6, with D maybe TRBD1 (6 bases). The V gene lost 0 bases and the J gene lost 11 bases, with 8 bases spanning the gap. The CDR3 is made up of 13 amino acids. CDR1 SEHNR and CDR2 FQNEAQ come from the germline V gene (reference sequence). The CDR3 protein is CASSLAEGAPLHF. CDR3 sequence (DNA): TGTGCCAGCAGCTTAGCCGAGGGGGCACCCCTCCACTTT. The whole variable domain, remainder taken from reference TRBV7-9 and TRBJ1-6, is DTGVSQNPRHKITKRGQNVTFRCDPISEHNRLYWYRQTLGQGPEFLTYFQNEAQLEKSRLLSDRFSAERPKGSFSTLEIQRTEQGDSAMYLCASSLAEGAPLHFGNGTRLTVT.

This clonotype showed up many times. The chain joins TRBV9 to TRBJ2-6, with 8 bases lining up with TRBD2. After removal of 4 bases from V and 0 bases from J, the junction contained 12 bases not matched to a gene. The CDR3 is 19 amino acids. Germline-derived CDR1 and CDR2 are SGDLS and YYNGEE. The CDR3 region has the DNA TGTGCCAGCAGCATCCCTCGGGGGGGGCTTTCCTCTGGGGCCAACGTCCTGACTTTC. Protein: CASSIPRGGLSSGANVLTF. The full variable domain, rest sourced from reference TRBV9 and TRBJ2-6, is DSGVTQTPKHLITATGQRVTLRCSPRSGDLSVYWYQQSLDQGLQFLIQYYNGEERAKGNILERFSAQQFPDLHSELNLSSLELGDSALYFCASSIPRGGLSSGANVLTFGAGSRLTVL.

This clonotype occurred many times. J is TRBJ1-1 and V is TRBV6-2 or TRBV6-3; maybe TRBD1 (6 bases). Germline V gene data show CDR1 as MNHEY and CDR2 as SVGEGT. The CDR3 loop spans 16 amino acids. V lost 4 bases, J lost 2 bases, and 17 bases lay in between. The CDR3 region has the DNA TGTGCCAGCAGTTGGGTACGAGCCAGGGGAAACACTGAAGCTTTCTTT. Protein: CASSWVRARGNTEAFF.

The chain links TRBV2 to TRBJ1-5; 8 bases line up with TRBD1. There are 14 residues in the CDR3. Germline CDR1 is SNHLY and CDR2 is FYNNEI. J was trimmed by 4 bases and V by 3 bases; bases with no gene match: 2. The CDR3 DNA is TGTGCCAGCAGTGATCGACAGGGGAATCAGCCCCAGCATTTT. Translating it yields CASSDRQGNQPQHF.

V and J are TRBV10-3 and TRBJ1-2; D is possibly TRBD1 (5 bases). V dropped 2 bases and J dropped 2 bases, with 15 bases sitting between them. The CDR3 is 16 residues long. Per the germline V gene, CDR1 is ENHRY and CDR2 is SYGVKD. The CDR3 is CAISEGTSGGNYGYTF. The CDR3 DNA follows: TGTGCCATCAGTGAGGGGACTAGCGGGGGGAACTATGGCTACACCTTC.

This clonotype came up many times. The rearrangement uses TRBV6-4 and TRBJ1-6; D gene ambiguous. Deletions cut 0 bases from V and 8 bases from J, with 5 bases between. The CDR3 totals 13 residues. Germline V gene sequence: CDR1 MRHNA, CDR2 SNTAGT. CDR3 in amino acids: CASSDSSYSPLHF. In nucleotides, the CDR3 is TGTGCCAGCAGTGACTCGAGCTATTCACCCCTCCACTTT.

This clonotype was counted only a few times. One end of the junction is discordant with germline, which a read error may explain. The CDR3 bases are TGCGCCAGCAGTGAGTCGAGGAACGGACAGCATTTCTTC. This gives the protein CASSESRNGQHFF. V gene TRBV10-1 combines with J gene TRBJ2-1, with D perhaps matching TRBD1 (6 bases). CDR1 is WNHNN and CDR2 is SYGVQD in the germline V gene (reference sequence). The CDR3 length is 13 residues.

This clonotype was found many times. The chain combines TRBV12-3 or TRBV12-4 with TRBJ2-1, with D possibly being TRBD2 (7 bases). The V gene lost 6 bases and the J gene lost 5 bases, with 17 bases spanning the gap. This CDR3 region has 15 residues. The DNA of the CDR3 is TGTGCCAGCAGCCTGGGAGGGGGTTCCCACAATGAGCAGTTCTTC. It translates to CASSLGGGSHNEQFF.

The chain joins TRBV24-1 to TRBJ2-1; weak D call: TRBD2 (7 bases). CDR1 and CDR2 from the germline V gene are KGHDR and SFDVKD. This CDR3 contains 13 residues. V lost 6 bases and J lost 9, with 14 bases in between. This chain's CDR3 is CATSFQGGGEQFF. CDR3 nucleotide sequence: TGTGCCACCAGTTTTCAGGGAGGGGGTGAGCAGTTCTTC.

This clonotype was detected a few times. The chain links TRBV3-1 to TRBJ2-7, with TRBD2 as a possible D gene (7 bases). Germline V gene lookup returns CDR1 LGHDT and CDR2 YNNKEL (reference sequence). The V end was cut by 4 bases, the J end by 1 base, with 14 bases between. The CDR3 extends over 15 amino acids. DNA of the CDR3: TGTGCCAGCAGCCCAGAAGGGGGGGTTTCCTACGAGCAGTACTTC. Protein sequence: CASSPEGGVSYEQYF.